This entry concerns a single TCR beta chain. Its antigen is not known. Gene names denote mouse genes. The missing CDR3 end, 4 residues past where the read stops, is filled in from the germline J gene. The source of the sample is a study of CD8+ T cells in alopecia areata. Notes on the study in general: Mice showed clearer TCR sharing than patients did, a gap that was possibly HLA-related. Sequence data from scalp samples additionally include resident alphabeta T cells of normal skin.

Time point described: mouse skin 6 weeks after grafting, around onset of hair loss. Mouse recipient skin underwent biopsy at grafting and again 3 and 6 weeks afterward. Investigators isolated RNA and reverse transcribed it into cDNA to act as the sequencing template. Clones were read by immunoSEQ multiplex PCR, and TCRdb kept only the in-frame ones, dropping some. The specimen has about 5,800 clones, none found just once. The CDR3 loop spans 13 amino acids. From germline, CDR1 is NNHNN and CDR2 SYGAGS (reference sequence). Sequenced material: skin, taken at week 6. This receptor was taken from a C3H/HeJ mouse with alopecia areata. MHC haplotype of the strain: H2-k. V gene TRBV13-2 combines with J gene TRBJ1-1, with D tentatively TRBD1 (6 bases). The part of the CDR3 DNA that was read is TGTGCCAGCGGTGCTCTGGGGGGGCGA. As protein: CASGALGGR. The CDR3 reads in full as CASGALGGREVFF.